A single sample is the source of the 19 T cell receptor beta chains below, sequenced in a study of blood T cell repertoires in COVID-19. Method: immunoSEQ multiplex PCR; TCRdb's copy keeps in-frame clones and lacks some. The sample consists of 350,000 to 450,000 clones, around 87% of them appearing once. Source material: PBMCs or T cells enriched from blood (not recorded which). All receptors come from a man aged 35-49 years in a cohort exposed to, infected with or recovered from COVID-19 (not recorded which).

In nucleotides, the CDR3 is TGTGCCAGCTCGTCCGGACTAGCGGGGGGCACAGATACGCAGTATTTT. It codes for CASSSGLAGGTDTQYF. The chain couples TRBV18 to TRBJ2-3; 13 bases are a match to TRBD2. From germline, CDR1 is KGHSH and CDR2 LQKENI. V lost 6 bases, J lost 1 base, and 4 bases stayed unmatched. CDR3 length: 16 residues.

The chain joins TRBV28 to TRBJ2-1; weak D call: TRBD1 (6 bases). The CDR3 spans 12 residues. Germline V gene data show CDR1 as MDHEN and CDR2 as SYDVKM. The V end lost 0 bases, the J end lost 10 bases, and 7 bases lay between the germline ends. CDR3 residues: CASSLWGTEQFF. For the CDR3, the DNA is TGTGCCAGCAGTTTATGGGGGACAGAGCAGTTCTTC.

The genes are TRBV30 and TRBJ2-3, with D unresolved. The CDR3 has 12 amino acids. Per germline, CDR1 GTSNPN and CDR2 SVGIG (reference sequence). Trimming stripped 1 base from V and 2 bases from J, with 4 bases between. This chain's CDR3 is CAWSDLTDTQYF. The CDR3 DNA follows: TGTGCCTGGAGTGATCTCACAGATACGCAGTATTTT.

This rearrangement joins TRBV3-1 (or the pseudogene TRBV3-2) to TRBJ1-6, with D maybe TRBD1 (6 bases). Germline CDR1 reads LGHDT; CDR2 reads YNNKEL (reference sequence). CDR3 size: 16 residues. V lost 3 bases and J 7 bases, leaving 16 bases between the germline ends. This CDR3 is CASSQHAGAINSPLHF. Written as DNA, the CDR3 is TGTGCCAGCAGCCAGCATGCAGGGGCGATAAATTCACCCCTCCACTTT.

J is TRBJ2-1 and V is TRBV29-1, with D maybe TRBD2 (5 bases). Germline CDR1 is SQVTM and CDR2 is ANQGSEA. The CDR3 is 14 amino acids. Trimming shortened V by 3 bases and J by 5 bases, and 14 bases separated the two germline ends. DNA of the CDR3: TGCAGCGTTGATCTGGGCGGGCCTAACAATGAGCAGTTCTTC. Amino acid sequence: CSVDLGGPNNEQFF.

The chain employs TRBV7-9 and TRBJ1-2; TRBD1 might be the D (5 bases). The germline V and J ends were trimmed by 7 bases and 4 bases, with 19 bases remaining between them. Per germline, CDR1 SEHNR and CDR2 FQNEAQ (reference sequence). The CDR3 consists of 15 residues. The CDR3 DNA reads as TGTGCCAGCAACCCTCCCGGGAGGGGTTTCTATGGCTACACCTTC. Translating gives CASNPPGRGFYGYTF.

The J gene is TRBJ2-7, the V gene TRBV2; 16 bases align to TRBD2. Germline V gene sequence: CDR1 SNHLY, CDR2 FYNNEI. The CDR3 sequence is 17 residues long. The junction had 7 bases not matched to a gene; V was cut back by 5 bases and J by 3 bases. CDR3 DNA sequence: TGTGCCAGCAGTATTCCGGGACTAGCGGGAGGGATCTACGAGCAGTACTTC. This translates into CASSIPGLAGGIYEQYF.

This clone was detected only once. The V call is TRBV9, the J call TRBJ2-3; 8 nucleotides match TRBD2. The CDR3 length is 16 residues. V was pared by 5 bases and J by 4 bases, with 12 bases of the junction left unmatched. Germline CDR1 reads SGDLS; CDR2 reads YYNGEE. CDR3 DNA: TGTGCCAGCAGTGCTCGAGCGGGAGATTCGGCAGATACGCAGTATTTT. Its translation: CASSARAGDSADTQYF.

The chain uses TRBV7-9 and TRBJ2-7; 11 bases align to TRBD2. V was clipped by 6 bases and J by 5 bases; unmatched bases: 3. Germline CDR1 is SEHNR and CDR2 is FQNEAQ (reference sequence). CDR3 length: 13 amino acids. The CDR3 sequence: CASRKLAGDEQYF. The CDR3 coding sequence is TGTGCCAGCAGGAAACTAGCGGGAGACGAGCAGTACTTC. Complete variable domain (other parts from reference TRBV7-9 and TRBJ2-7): DTGVSQNPRHKITKRGQNVTFRCDPISEHNRLYWYRQTLGQGPEFLTYFQNEAQLEKSRLLSDRFSAERPKGSFSTLEIQRTEQGDSAMYLCASRKLAGDEQYFGPGTRLTVT.

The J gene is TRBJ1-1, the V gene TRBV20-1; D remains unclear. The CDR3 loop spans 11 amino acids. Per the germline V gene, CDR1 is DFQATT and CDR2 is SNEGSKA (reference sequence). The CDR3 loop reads CSMSVNTEAFF. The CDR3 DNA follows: TGCAGCATGAGCGTAAACACTGAAGCTTTCTTT.

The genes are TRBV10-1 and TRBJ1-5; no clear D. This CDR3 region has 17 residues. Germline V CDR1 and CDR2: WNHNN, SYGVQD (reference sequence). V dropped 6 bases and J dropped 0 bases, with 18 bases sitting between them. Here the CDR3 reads CASRPGRTVSSNQPQHF. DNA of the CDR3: TGCGCCAGCAGACCCGGAAGGACTGTCTCTAGCAATCAGCCCCAGCATTTT.

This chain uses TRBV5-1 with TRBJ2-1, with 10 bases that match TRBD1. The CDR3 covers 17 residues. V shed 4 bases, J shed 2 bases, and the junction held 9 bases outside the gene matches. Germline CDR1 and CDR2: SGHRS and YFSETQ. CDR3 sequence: CASSTSMTGGPYNEQFF. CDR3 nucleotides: TGCGCCAGCAGCACTTCCATGACAGGGGGCCCCTACAATGAGCAGTTCTTC.

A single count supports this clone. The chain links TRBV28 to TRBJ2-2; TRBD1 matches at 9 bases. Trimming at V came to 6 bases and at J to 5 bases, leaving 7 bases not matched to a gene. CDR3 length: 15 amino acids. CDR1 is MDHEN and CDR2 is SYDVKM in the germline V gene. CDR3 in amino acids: CASRRRDRETGELFF. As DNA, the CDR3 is TGTGCCAGCAGACGACGGGACAGGGAGACCGGGGAGCTGTTTTTT.

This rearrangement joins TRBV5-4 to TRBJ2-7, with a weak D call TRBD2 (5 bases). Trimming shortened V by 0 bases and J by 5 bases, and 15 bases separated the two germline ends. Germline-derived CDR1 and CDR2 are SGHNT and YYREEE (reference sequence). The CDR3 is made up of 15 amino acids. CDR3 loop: CASSLVGTRAHEQYF. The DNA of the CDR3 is TGTGCCAGCAGCTTGGTTGGCACTAGAGCCCACGAGCAGTACTTC. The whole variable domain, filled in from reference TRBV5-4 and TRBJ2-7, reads ETGVTQSPTHLIKTRGQQVTLRCSSQSGHNTVSWYQQALGQGPQFIFQYYREEENGRGNFPPRFSGLQFPNYSSELNVNALELDDSALYLCASSLVGTRAHEQYFGPGTRLTVT.

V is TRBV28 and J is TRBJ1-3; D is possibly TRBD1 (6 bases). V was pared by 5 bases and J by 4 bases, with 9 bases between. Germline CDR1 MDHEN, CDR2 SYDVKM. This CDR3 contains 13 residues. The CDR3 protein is CASSPGQGNTIYF. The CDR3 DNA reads TGTGCCAGCAGTCCCGGACAGGGAAACACCATATATTTT. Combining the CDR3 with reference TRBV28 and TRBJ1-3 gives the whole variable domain DVKVTQSSRYLVKRTGEKVFLECVQDMDHENMFWYRQDPGLGLRLIYFSYDVKMKEKGDIPEGYSVSREKKERFSLILESASTNQTSMYLCASSPGQGNTIYFGEGSWLTVV.

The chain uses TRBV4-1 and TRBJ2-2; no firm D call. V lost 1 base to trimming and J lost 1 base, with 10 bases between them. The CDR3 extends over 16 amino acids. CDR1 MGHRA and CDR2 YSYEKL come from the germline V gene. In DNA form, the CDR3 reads TGCGCCAGCAGCCAAGCGAGCGCACTGAACACCGGGGAGCTGTTTTTT. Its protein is CASSQASALNTGELFF.

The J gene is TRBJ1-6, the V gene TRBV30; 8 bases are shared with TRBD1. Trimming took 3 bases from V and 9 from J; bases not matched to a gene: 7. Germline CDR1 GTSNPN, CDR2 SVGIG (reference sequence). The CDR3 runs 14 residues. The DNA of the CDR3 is TGTGCCTGGAGGGGGACAGGTAGGACTTCACCCCTCCACTTT. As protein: CAWRGTGRTSPLHF.

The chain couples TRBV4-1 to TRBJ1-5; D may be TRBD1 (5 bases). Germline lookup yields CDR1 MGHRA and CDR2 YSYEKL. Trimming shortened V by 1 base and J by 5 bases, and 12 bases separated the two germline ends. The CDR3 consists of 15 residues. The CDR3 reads CASSQVTGGDQPQHF. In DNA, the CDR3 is TGCGCCAGCAGCCAAGTCACGGGGGGGGATCAGCCCCAGCATTTT.

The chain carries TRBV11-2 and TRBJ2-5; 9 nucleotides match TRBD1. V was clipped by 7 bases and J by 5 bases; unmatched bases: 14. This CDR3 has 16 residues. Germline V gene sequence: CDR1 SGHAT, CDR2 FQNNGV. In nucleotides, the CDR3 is TGTGCCAGCACCCTAAGGCAAGGACAGGGGTTGGAGACCCAGTACTTC. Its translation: CASTLRQGQGLETQYF.